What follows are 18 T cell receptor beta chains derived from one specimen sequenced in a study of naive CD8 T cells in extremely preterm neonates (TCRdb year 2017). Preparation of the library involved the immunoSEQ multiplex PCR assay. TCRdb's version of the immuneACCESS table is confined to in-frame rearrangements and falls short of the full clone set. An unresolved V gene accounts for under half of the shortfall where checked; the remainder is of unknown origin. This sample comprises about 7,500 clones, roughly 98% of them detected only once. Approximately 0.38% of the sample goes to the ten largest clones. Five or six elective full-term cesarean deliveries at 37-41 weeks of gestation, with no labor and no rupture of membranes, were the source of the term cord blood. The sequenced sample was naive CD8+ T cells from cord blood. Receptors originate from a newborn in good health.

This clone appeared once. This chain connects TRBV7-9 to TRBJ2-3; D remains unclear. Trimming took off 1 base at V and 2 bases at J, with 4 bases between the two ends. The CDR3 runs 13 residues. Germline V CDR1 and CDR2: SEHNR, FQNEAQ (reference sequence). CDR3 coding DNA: TGTGCCAGCAGCTTAGGGGCCACAGATACGCAGTATTTT. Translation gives CASSLGATDTQYF.

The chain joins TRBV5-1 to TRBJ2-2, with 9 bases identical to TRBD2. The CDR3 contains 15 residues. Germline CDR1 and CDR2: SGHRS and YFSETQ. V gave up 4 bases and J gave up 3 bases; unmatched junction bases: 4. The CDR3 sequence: CASSMTSGHTGELFF. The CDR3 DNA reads TGCGCCAGCAGCATGACTAGCGGACACACCGGGGAGCTGTTTTTT. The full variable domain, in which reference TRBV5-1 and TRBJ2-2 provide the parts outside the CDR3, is KAGVTQTPRYLIKTRGQQVTLSCSPISGHRSVSWYQQTPGQGLQFLFEYFSETQRNKGNFPGRFSGRQFSNSRSEMNVSTLELGDSALYLCASSMTSGHTGELFFGEGSRLTVL.

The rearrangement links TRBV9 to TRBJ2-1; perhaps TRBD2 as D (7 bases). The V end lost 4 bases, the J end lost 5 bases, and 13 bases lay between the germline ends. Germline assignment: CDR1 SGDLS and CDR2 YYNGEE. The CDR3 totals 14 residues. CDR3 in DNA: TGTGCCAGCAGCAAGGGGGGGGGTAACAATGAGCAGTTCTTC. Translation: CASSKGGGNNEQFF. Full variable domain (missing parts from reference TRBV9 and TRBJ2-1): DSGVTQTPKHLITATGQRVTLRCSPRSGDLSVYWYQQSLDQGLQFLIQYYNGEERAKGNILERFSAQQFPDLHSELNLSSLELGDSALYFCASSKGGGNNEQFFGPGTRLTVL.

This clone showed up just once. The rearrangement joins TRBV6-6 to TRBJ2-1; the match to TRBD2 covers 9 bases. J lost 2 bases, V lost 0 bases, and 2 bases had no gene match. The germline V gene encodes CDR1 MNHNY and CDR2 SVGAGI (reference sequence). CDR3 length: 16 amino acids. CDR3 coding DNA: TGTGCCAGCAGTTACTCCCTAGCGGGGCCCTACAATGAGCAGTTCTTC. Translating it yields CASSYSLAGPYNEQFF.

CDR3 sequence reads: CASSDDTYGYTF. The CDR3 bases are TGCGCCAGCAGCGATGACACCTATGGCTACACCTTC. The chain uses TRBV10-1 and TRBJ1-2; no clear D. Between the trimmed V and J ends, which lost 6 bases and 4 bases, there was a span of 9 bases. The V gene's germline CDR1 is WNHNN and CDR2 SYGVQD (reference sequence). This CDR3 is 12 amino acids long.

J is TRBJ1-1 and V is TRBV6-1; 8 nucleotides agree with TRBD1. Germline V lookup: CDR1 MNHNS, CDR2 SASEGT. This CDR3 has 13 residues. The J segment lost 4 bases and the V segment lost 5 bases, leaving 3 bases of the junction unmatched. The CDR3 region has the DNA TGTGCCAGCAGTTCAACAGGGGGCACTGAAGCTTTCTTT. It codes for CASSSTGGTEAFF.

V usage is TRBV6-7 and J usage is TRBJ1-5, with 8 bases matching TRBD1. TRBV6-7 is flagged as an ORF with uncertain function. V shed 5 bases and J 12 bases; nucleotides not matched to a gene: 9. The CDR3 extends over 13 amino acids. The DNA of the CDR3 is TGTGCCAGCAGTACTCGGGACAGGTCTCTCCAGCATTTT. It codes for CASSTRDRSLQHF.

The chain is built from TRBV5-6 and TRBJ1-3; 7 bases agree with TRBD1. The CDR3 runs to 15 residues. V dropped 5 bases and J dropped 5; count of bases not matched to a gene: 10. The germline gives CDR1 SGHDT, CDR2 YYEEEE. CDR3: CASSPWTGHRNTIYF. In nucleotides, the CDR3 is TGTGCCAGCAGTCCATGGACAGGTCACAGAAACACCATATATTTT.

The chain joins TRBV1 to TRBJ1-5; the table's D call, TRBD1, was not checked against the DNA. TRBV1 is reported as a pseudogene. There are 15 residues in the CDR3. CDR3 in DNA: TGCACCAGCAGGATAACGACAGGGTGCAATCAGCCCCAGCATTTT. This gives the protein CTSRITTGCNQPQHF.

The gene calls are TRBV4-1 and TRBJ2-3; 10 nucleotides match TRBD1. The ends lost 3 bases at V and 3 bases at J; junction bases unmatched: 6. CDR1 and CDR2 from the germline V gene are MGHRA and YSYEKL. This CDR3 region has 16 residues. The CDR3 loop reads CASSHLRGQGTDTQYF. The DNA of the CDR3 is TGCGCCAGCAGCCACTTACGGGGACAGGGGACAGATACGCAGTATTTT.

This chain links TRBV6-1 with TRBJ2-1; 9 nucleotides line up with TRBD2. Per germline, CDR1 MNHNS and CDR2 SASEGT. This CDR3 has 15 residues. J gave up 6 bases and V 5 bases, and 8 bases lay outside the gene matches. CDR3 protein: CASSTGTSRFNEQFF. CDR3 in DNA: TGTGCCAGCAGTACGGGGACTAGCCGCTTCAATGAGCAGTTCTTC.

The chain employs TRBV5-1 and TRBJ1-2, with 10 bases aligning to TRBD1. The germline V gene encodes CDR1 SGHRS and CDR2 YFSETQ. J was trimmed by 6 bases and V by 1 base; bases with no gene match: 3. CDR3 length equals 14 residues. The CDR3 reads CASSLRQGANGYTF. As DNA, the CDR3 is TGCGCCAGCAGCTTGAGACAGGGGGCGAATGGCTACACCTTC.

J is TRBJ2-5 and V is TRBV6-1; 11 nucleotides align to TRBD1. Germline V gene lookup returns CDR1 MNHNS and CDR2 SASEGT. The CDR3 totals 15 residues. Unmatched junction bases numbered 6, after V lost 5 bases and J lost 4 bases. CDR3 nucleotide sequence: TGTGCCAGCAGTCCATGGACAGGGGGCGTAGAGACCCAGTACTTC. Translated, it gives CASSPWTGGVETQYF.

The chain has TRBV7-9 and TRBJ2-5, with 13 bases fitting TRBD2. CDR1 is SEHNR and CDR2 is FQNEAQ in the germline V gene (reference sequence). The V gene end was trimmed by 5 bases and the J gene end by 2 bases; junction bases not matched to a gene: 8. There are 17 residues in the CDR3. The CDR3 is CASSRDLTSGGQETQYF. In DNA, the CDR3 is TGTGCCAGCAGCCGCGACTTGACTAGCGGGGGGCAAGAGACCCAGTACTTC.

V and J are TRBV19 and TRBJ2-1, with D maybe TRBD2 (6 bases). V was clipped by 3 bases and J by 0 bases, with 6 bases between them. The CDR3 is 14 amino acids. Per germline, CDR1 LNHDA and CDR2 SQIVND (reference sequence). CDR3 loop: CASSIGSSYNEQFF. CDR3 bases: TGTGCCAGTAGTATCGGGAGCTCCTACAATGAGCAGTTCTTC.

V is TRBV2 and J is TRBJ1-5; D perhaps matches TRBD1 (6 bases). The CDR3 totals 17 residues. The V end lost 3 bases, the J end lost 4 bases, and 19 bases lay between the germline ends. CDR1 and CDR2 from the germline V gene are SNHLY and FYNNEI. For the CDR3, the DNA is TGTGCCAGCAGTGATAACATTGCCGGGACATCTAATCAGCCCCAGCATTTT. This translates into CASSDNIAGTSNQPQHF.

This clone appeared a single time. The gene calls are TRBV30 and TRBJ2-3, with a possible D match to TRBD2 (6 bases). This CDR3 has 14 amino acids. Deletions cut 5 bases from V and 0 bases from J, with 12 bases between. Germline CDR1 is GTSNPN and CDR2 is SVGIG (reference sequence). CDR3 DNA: TGTGCCTGGGCCGTCGGGGGTAGCACAGATACGCAGTATTTT. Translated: CAWAVGGSTDTQYF.

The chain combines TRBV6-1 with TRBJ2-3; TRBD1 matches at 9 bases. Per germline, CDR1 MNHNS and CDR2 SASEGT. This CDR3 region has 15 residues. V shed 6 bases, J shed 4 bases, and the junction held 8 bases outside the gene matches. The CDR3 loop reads CASRAGQGFADTQYF. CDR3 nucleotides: TGTGCCAGCAGGGCGGGACAGGGTTTTGCAGATACGCAGTATTTT.